This entry lists 13 T cell receptor beta chains sequenced from one sample in a study of blood T cell repertoires in COVID-19. Method: immunoSEQ multiplex PCR; TCRdb's copy keeps in-frame clones and lacks some. The data contain tens of thousands of clones, less than 85% of them singletons. The sequenced sample consisted of peripheral blood. These receptors all come from a woman in her 70s with acute or convalescent COVID-19.

The V call is TRBV15, the J call TRBJ2-2, with D uncertain. Germline CDR1 and CDR2: LNHNV and YYDKDF (reference sequence). V was pared by 0 bases and J by 5 bases, with 7 bases between. The CDR3 spans 14 residues. The CDR3 reads CATSRDMATGELFF. CDR3 DNA: TGTGCCACCAGCAGAGATATGGCTACCGGGGAGCTGTTTTTT.

This clone was seen a single time. The gene calls are TRBV6-5 and TRBJ2-3, with D tentatively TRBD1 (5 bases). CDR3 size: 14 residues. V was cut by 2 bases and J by 4 bases, with 10 bases left in between. Germline-derived CDR1 and CDR2 are MNHEY and SVGAGI. The CDR3 DNA reads as TGTGCCAGCAGTTACAGGGGAACCGCAGATACGCAGTATTTT. Translation: CASSYRGTADTQYF.

This sequence joins TRBV2 and TRBJ1-2; D ambiguous. The CDR3 length is 14 residues. The germline V and J ends were trimmed by 8 bases and 0 bases, with 13 bases remaining between them. Germline loops: CDR1 SNHLY, CDR2 FYNNEI. The CDR3 coding sequence is TGTGCCAGCCACCGGGATTACACTAACTATGGCTACACCTTC. This codes for CASHRDYTNYGYTF.

This chain links TRBV27 with TRBJ2-3, with D uncertain. V dropped 0 bases and J dropped 8 bases, with 9 bases sitting between them. The CDR3 extends over 13 amino acids. Per the germline V gene, CDR1 is MNHEY and CDR2 is SMNVEV (reference sequence). The CDR3 here is CASSLSSRGTQYF. DNA of the CDR3: TGTGCCAGCAGTTTATCTAGCCGCGGTACGCAGTATTTT.

This chain connects TRBV5-1 to TRBJ2-2; a weak D match, TRBD1 (5 bases). The CDR3 length is 13 residues. Germline CDR1 and CDR2: SGHRS and YFSETQ. Trimming took off 1 base at V and 8 bases at J, with 9 bases between the two ends. Written as DNA, the CDR3 is TGCGCCAGCAGCTTGACAGGACGTGGGGAGCTGTTTTTT. Translation: CASSLTGRGELFF.

This clone was counted only a few times. The chain carries TRBV6-2 or TRBV6-3 and TRBJ2-7, with a possible D match to TRBD1 (5 bases). V lost 2 bases to trimming and J lost 3 bases, with 5 bases between them. Germline V gives CDR1 MNHEY, CDR2 SVGEGT. The CDR3 spans 12 residues. CDR3 loop: CASSYQGYEQYF. CDR3 in DNA: TGTGCCAGCAGTTACCAGGGCTACGAGCAGTACTTC.

Here the CDR3 DNA reads TGCAGCGGGTTCAGGGTGGGCTATGGCTACACCTTC. It yields the protein CSGFRVGYGYTF. V and J are TRBV29-1 and TRBJ1-2; perhaps TRBD1 as D (5 bases). The V and J ends lost 7 bases and 4 bases respectively, with 13 bases between them. The V gene's germline CDR1 is SQVTM and CDR2 ANQGSEA. This CDR3 has 12 amino acids.

The chain is built from TRBV2 and TRBJ2-7, with D maybe TRBD1 (5 bases). This CDR3 is built from 12 residues. Germline V gene sequence: CDR1 SNHLY, CDR2 FYNNEI. V gave up 6 bases and J gave up 5 bases, with 11 bases separating them. The CDR3 region is CASRERGNEQYF. The CDR3 DNA sequence: TGTGCCAGCAGAGAAAGGGGAAACGAGCAGTACTTC.

This sequence joins TRBV3-1 (or the pseudogene TRBV3-2) and TRBJ2-5; 9 nucleotides agree with TRBD1. Germline CDR1 LGHDT, CDR2 YNNKEL (reference sequence). The CDR3 runs to 14 residues. V shed 5 bases, J shed 4 bases, and the junction held 5 bases outside the gene matches. The CDR3 nucleotides read TGTGCCAGCAGCGACGACAGGGGGGCAGAGACCCAGTACTTC. It specifies CASSDDRGAETQYF.

The sample holds a few counts of this clone. The genes are TRBV4-3 and TRBJ2-1, with D possibly being TRBD2 (6 bases). Germline V lookup: CDR1 LGHNA, CDR2 YSLEER. The CDR3 has 14 residues. The ends were cut back, 4 bases at V and 3 bases at J, with 10 bases in the middle. CDR3 sequence reads: CASSPGLLYNEQFF. Here the CDR3 DNA reads TGCGCCAGCAGCCCCGGACTACTCTACAATGAGCAGTTCTTC.

As DNA, the CDR3 is TGTGCCAGTAGTATCAAACAGGGGTACGAGCAGTACTTC. Encoded protein: CASSIKQGYEQYF. The J gene is TRBJ2-7, the V gene TRBV19; 7 bases are a match to TRBD1. Unmatched junction bases numbered 3, after V lost 3 bases and J lost 4 bases. Germline V lookup: CDR1 LNHDA, CDR2 SQIVND (reference sequence). This CDR3 has 13 residues.

V and J are TRBV5-1 and TRBJ1-1, with no clear D. There are 13 residues in the CDR3. The germline V gene encodes CDR1 SGHRS and CDR2 YFSETQ. V gave up 7 bases and J gave up 4 bases, with 14 bases separating them. CDR3 region: CASRFGEATEAFF. As DNA, the CDR3 is TGCGCCAGCCGATTCGGGGAGGCCACTGAAGCTTTCTTT.

This clone was seen a few times. The chain has TRBV27 and TRBJ2-7, with TRBD2 matching over 7 bases. Germline V gene data show CDR1 as MNHEY and CDR2 as SMNVEV (reference sequence). With V trimmed by 5 bases and J by 3 bases, 10 bases remained unmatched. There are 15 residues in the CDR3. The DNA for the CDR3 is TGTGCCAGCAGTCGCATTGGACTAGAAAACTACGAGCAGTACTTC. This gives the protein CASSRIGLENYEQYF.